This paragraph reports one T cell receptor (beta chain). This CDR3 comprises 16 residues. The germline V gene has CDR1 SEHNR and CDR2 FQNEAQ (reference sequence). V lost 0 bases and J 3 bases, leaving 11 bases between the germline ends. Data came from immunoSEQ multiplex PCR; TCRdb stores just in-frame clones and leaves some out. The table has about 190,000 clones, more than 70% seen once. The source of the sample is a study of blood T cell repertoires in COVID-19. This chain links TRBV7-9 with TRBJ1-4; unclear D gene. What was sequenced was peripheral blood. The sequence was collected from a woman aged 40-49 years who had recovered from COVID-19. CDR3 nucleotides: TGTGCCAGCAGCTTAGCGTTTACAGTGTCTAATGAAAAACTGTTTTTT. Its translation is CASSLAFTVSNEKLFF. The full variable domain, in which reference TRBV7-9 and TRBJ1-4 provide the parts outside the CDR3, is DTGVSQNPRHKITKRGQNVTFRCDPISEHNRLYWYRQTLGQGPEFLTYFQNEAQLEKSRLLSDRFSAERPKGSFSTLEIQRTEQGDSAMYLCASSLAFTVSNEKLFFGSGTQLSVL.